The next 26 T cell receptor beta chains were all read from a single sample in a study of T cell responses to AZD1222 COVID-19 vaccine. Data came from immunoSEQ multiplex PCR; TCRdb stores just in-frame clones and leaves some out. The sample holds 140,000 to 150,000 clones, 92% seen once. The source was peripheral blood, collected on day 0 of AZD1222 vaccination. The receptors stem from an adult in good health.

The rearrangement joins TRBV15 to TRBJ1-5; D is possibly TRBD1 (6 bases). Germline V CDR1 and CDR2: LNHNV, YYDKDF (reference sequence). Trimming shortened V by 1 base and J by 2 bases, and 9 bases separated the two germline ends. There are 15 residues in the CDR3. CDR3 residues: CATSRGAGGNQPQHF. CDR3 DNA sequence: TGTGCCACCAGCAGAGGGGCAGGGGGCAATCAGCCCCAGCATTTT.

The chain uses TRBV4-1 and TRBJ2-7; 16 positions agree with TRBD2. Germline V gene data show CDR1 as MGHRA and CDR2 as YSYEKL. J lost 1 base, V lost 2 bases, and 17 bases had no gene match. This CDR3 contains 22 residues. The CDR3 reads CASSQPTGLAGGPSGVSYEQYF. CDR3 DNA sequence: TGCGCCAGCAGCCAACCTACGGGACTAGCGGGAGGGCCGAGTGGGGTGTCCTACGAGCAGTACTTC.

The chain uses TRBV6-5 and TRBJ1-5; the match to TRBD1 covers 7 bases. V lost 4 bases and J lost 4; bases outside the gene matches: 7. Germline CDR1 reads MNHEY; CDR2 reads SVGAGI. This CDR3 has 15 residues. CDR3 DNA: TGTGCCAGCAGTTTAAAACAGGGGCTAAATCAGCCCCAGCATTTT. Translating it yields CASSLKQGLNQPQHF.

The gene calls are TRBV5-6 and TRBJ2-1; 7 positions agree with TRBD1. The CDR3 loop spans 15 amino acids. Germline V gives CDR1 SGHDT, CDR2 YYEEEE. The junction had 7 bases not matched to a gene; V was cut back by 3 bases and J by 4 bases. CDR3 residues: CASSSAGTAYNEQFF. The CDR3 coding sequence is TGTGCCAGCAGCTCGGCCGGGACAGCGTACAATGAGCAGTTCTTC.

In DNA, the CDR3 is TGTGCCAGCAGCTTTACGGGACGGACCTACGAGCAGTACTTC. Encoded protein: CASSFTGRTYEQYF. V usage is TRBV5-8 and J usage is TRBJ2-7, with D possibly being TRBD1 or TRBD2 (5 bases each). The germline V gene has CDR1 SGHTS and CDR2 YDEGEE. V gave up 2 bases and J gave up 2 bases, with 11 bases separating them. The CDR3 runs 14 residues.

The chain combines TRBV11-2 with TRBJ1-1; D is unclear. V lost 3 bases, J lost 2 bases, and 4 bases lay in between. In germline, CDR1 is SGHAT, CDR2 FQNNGV. The CDR3 covers 12 residues. The CDR3 nucleotides read TGTGCCAGCAGCTTGCACAACACTGAAGCTTTCTTT. This sequence encodes CASSLHNTEAFF.

The rearrangement links TRBV6-2 or TRBV6-3 to TRBJ2-5; maybe TRBD2 (6 bases). There are 13 residues in the CDR3. V dropped 5 bases and J dropped 3 bases, with 10 bases sitting between them. The germline V gene encodes CDR1 MNHEY and CDR2 SVGEGT. The CDR3, as DNA: TGTGCCAGCAGTCCCGGGGGAAAAGAGACCCAGTACTTC. It encodes CASSPGGKETQYF.

The chain combines TRBV6-2 or TRBV6-3 with TRBJ2-7; TRBD1 agrees at 7 bases. The CDR3 sequence is 12 residues long. Germline V gene sequence: CDR1 MNHEY, CDR2 SVGEGT. V shed 5 bases, J shed 5 bases, and the junction held 3 bases outside the gene matches. In DNA, the CDR3 is TGTGCCAGCAGTGACAGGGTGGACGAGCAGTACTTC. Translating gives CASSDRVDEQYF.

The CDR3 nucleotides are TGTGCCAGTGGCAGGCCGGTCTATGGCTACACCTTC. Translation gives CASGRPVYGYTF. The rearrangement joins TRBV6-5 to TRBJ1-2; unclear D gene. The germline V gene has CDR1 MNHEY and CDR2 SVGAGI. This CDR3 has 12 residues. Trimming left V 9 bases short and J 4 bases short, with 12 bases between.

This chain uses TRBV6-1 with TRBJ2-3, with TRBD2 identical over 10 bases. CDR1 and CDR2 (germline): MNHNS, SASEGT. This CDR3 is 16 amino acids long. Trimming removed 4 bases from V and 5 bases from J; junction bases left unmatched: 9. DNA of the CDR3: TGTGCCAGCAGTGCCCTCTCTAGCGGGAGTGGAGATACGCAGTATTTT. Translating it yields CASSALSSGSGDTQYF.

The chain couples TRBV11-2 to TRBJ2-7, with D unclear. This CDR3 comprises 11 residues. Germline lookup yields CDR1 SGHAT and CDR2 FQNNGV. The V gene lost 4 bases and the J gene lost 3 bases, with 4 bases spanning the gap. As DNA, the CDR3 is TGTGCCAGCAGCTCTAGCTACGAGCAGTACTTC. Protein sequence: CASSSSYEQYF.

This rearrangement joins TRBV13 to TRBJ2-7; D not resolved. The CDR3 covers 13 residues. Trimming took off 3 bases at V and 3 bases at J, with 9 bases between the two ends. In germline, CDR1 is PRHDT, CDR2 FYEKMQ (reference sequence). CDR3 DNA sequence: TGTGCCAGCAGCTTCAGAAACCTCTACGAGCAGTACTTC. Translated, it gives CASSFRNLYEQYF. The full variable domain, rest sourced from reference TRBV13 and TRBJ2-7, is AAGVIQSPRHLIKEKRETATLKCYPIPRHDTVYWYQQGPGQDPQFLISFYEKMQSDKGSIPDRFSAQQFSDYHSELNMSSLELGDSALYFCASSFRNLYEQYFGPGTRLTVT.

This clone was seen once. This sequence joins TRBV9 and TRBJ2-7, with D perhaps TRBD1 (6 bases). Per germline, CDR1 SGDLS and CDR2 YYNGEE. The CDR3 runs 15 residues. Trimming pared 2 bases from V and 6 bases from J, leaving 18 bases between. The CDR3 loop reads CASSVTTGLSAEQYF. In nucleotides, the CDR3 is TGTGCCAGCAGCGTCACGACAGGCCTATCGGCCGAGCAGTACTTC.

This clone was observed a handful of times. The chain links TRBV5-6 to TRBJ1-1; D is unclear. Germline assignment: CDR1 SGHDT and CDR2 YYEEEE. CDR3 length: 14 amino acids. V lost 1 base and J lost 5, with 12 bases in between. CDR3 sequence: CASSLRQFGTEAFF. The CDR3 DNA is TGTGCCAGCAGCTTGCGTCAGTTTGGGACTGAAGCTTTCTTT.

The chain couples TRBV12-3 or TRBV12-4 to TRBJ2-5, with a tentative D call TRBD1 (5 bases). V was trimmed by 9 bases and J by 5 bases, leaving 16 bases between them. The CDR3 has 13 amino acids. The CDR3 coding sequence is TGTGCCAGTTTAGGCTCAGGGTTGGAGACCCAGTACTTC. As protein: CASLGSGLETQYF.

The gene calls are TRBV27 and TRBJ1-3, with no clear D. This CDR3 is built from 16 residues. V was trimmed by 3 bases and J by 0 bases, leaving 12 bases between them. Germline loops: CDR1 MNHEY, CDR2 SMNVEV (reference sequence). The CDR3 bases are TGTGCCAGCAGTTTTGGGCCGCCGGGCTCTGGAAACACCATATATTTT. Protein product: CASSFGPPGSGNTIYF.

This chain's CDR3 is CASSLISAEETQYF. The CDR3 DNA reads TGCGCCAGCAGCTTGATCAGCGCGGAAGAGACCCAGTACTTC. The J gene is TRBJ2-5, the V gene TRBV5-1; D is uncertain. Looked up from germline, CDR1 is SGHRS and CDR2 is YFSETQ. There are 14 residues in the CDR3. The V end was cut by 1 base, the J end by 3 bases, with 10 bases between.

This chain connects TRBV5-4 to TRBJ1-2; TRBD1 matches at 10 bases. Germline values: CDR1 SGHNT, CDR2 YYREEE (reference sequence). The CDR3 length is 14 residues. V shed 3 bases, J shed 8 bases, and the junction held 7 bases outside the gene matches. This CDR3 reads CASSSDRGTGGYTF. Written as DNA, the CDR3 is TGTGCCAGCAGCTCGGACAGGGGGACCGGCGGCTACACCTTC.

The rearrangement uses TRBV5-1 and TRBJ2-3; D is perhaps TRBD2 (6 bases). The germline CDR1 and CDR2 sequences are SGHRS and YFSETQ. Trimming removed 4 bases at V and 2 bases at J, with 14 bases between. The CDR3 totals 15 residues. CDR3 region: CASSPGLDYTDTQYF. The DNA of the CDR3 is TGCGCCAGCAGCCCGGGACTGGACTACACAGATACGCAGTATTTT.

The genes are TRBV6-5 and TRBJ2-7, with 9 bases identical to TRBD2. The CDR3 runs to 13 residues. The V and J ends lost 6 bases and 3 bases, in that order; junction bases with no gene match: 3. CDR1 is MNHEY and CDR2 is SVGAGI in the germline V gene. CDR3 coding DNA: TGTGCCAGCAGATTTAGCGGGAGCTACGAGCAGTACTTC. This sequence encodes CASRFSGSYEQYF.

This clone was recorded once. V usage is TRBV15 and J usage is TRBJ2-2; D assignment may be TRBD1 or TRBD2 (5 bases each). Trimming cost V 0 bases and J 6 bases, with 8 bases left between them. Germline CDR1 is LNHNV and CDR2 is YYDKDF (reference sequence). The CDR3 has 14 residues. The CDR3 DNA is TGTGCCACCAGCAGAGATATGGGGGCCGGGGAGCTGTTTTTT. Its translation: CATSRDMGAGELFF.

V and J are TRBV2 and TRBJ1-1; D is possibly TRBD1 (5 bases). This CDR3 spans 13 amino acids. Trimming pared 11 bases from V and 6 bases from J, leaving 19 bases between. Per the germline V gene, CDR1 is SNHLY and CDR2 is FYNNEI. CDR3 residues: CAGAGAAEAEAFF. CDR3 bases: TGTGCCGGAGCCGGGGCCGCGGAGGCTGAAGCTTTCTTT. The whole variable domain, filled in from reference TRBV2 and TRBJ1-1, reads EPEVTQTPSHQVTQMGQEVILRCVPISNHLYFYWYRQILGQKVEFLVSFYNNEISEKSEIFDDQFSVERPDGSNFTLKIRSTKLEDSAMYFCAGAGAAEAEAFFGQGTRLTVV.

This clone turned up a few times. J is TRBJ2-5 and V is TRBV19, with 7 bases matching TRBD2. Looked up from germline, CDR1 is LNHDA and CDR2 is SQIVND (reference sequence). V lost 4 bases, J lost 1 base, and 3 bases stayed unmatched. CDR3 size: 14 residues. The DNA of the CDR3 is TGTGCCAGTAGTAAGGGACTACCCCAAGAGACCCAGTACTTC. It yields the protein CASSKGLPQETQYF.

The chain recombines TRBV5-1 with TRBJ2-1; TRBD2 agrees at 8 bases. Germline CDR1 and CDR2: SGHRS and YFSETQ. This CDR3 has 14 residues. The V gene end was trimmed by 6 bases and the J gene end by 2 bases; junction bases not matched to a gene: 4. The CDR3 DNA reads as TGCGCCAGCACCGTTAGCGGGACCTACAATGAGCAGTTCTTC. This gives the protein CASTVSGTYNEQFF. Using reference TRBV5-1 and TRBJ2-1 for the parts outside the CDR3, the full variable domain is KAGVTQTPRYLIKTRGQQVTLSCSPISGHRSVSWYQQTPGQGLQFLFEYFSETQRNKGNFPGRFSGRQFSNSRSEMNVSTLELGDSALYLCASTVSGTYNEQFFGPGTRLTVL.

The gene calls are TRBV6-5 and TRBJ1-2; 7 nucleotides align to TRBD1. This CDR3 comprises 13 residues. With 9 bases clipped from V and 7 bases from J, the junction kept 11 bases outside the gene matches. CDR1 is MNHEY, CDR2 SVGAGI, per germline. CDR3 DNA: TGTGCCAGAAAAGGGGCAGGGGGGAGTGGCTACACCTTC. As protein: CARKGAGGSGYTF.

CDR3 protein: CASSVVKNTEAFF. The CDR3 bases are TGTGCCAGCAGCGTAGTTAAAAACACTGAAGCTTTCTTT. The rearrangement joins TRBV9 to TRBJ1-1; D not certain. Germline V lookup: CDR1 SGDLS, CDR2 YYNGEE. This CDR3 is built from 13 residues. Between the trimmed V and J ends, which lost 0 bases and 2 bases, there was a span of 5 bases.